The sequence of this TCR beta chain was determined in a study of T cells after posttransplantation cyclophosphamide. The study, taken as a whole, reports: Tissue-infiltrating T cells from skin or gut overlapped little with blood T cells. Recipient CMV seropositivity and CMV reactivation strongly tracked TRB clonality. Later post-transplant blood repertoires were often dominated by donor CD8+ memory clones.

The sample holds many counts of this clone. No antigen is known for it. Cyclophosphamide on days +3 and +4 followed busulfan-fludarabine conditioning and a marrow graft. CDR1 and CDR2 from the germline V gene are SGHDN and FVKESK. V lost 4 bases and J 6 bases, leaving 13 bases between the germline ends. The CDR3 runs to 14 residues. TCRdb's table, derived via immunoSEQ multiplex PCR, lists solely in-frame clones and lacks some. Sampling found roughly 10,000 clones, none seen once. The sample consisted of PBMCs, taken approximately 330 days after allogeneic stem cell transplant with posttransplant cyclophosphamide. The TCR comes from a male patient aged 45-60 years who received an allogeneic stem cell transplant from a related donor and was CMV-positive. Some T cells could come from the graft donor. V and J are TRBV14 and TRBJ2-1; a possible D gene is TRBD1 (6 bases). The CDR3 is CASSRLGASNEQFF. DNA of the CDR3: TGTGCCAGCAGCCGCCTGGGGGCTAGCAATGAGCAGTTCTTC.